This TCR beta chain was captured by sequencing in a study of cytomegalovirus exposure and HLA in healthy donors. The germline CDR1 and CDR2 sequences are SSHAT and FNYEAQ (reference sequence). There are 13 residues in the CDR3. About this clone itself: Its antigen is undetermined. An end of the junction differs from the germline gene, which may be a read error.

Study observations and caveats: The study labeled more than 150 TCR beta chains cytomegalovirus-associated.

The table came from immunoSEQ multiplex PCR; TCRdb's copy has only in-frame clones and leaves some out. The table shows 250,000 to 350,000 clones, with 75% to 90% occurring only once. The gene calls are TRBV7-7 and TRBJ2-5; D call uncertain. The TCR originated in a young woman in good health and CMV-seronegative. What was sequenced was PBMCs. The CDR3 DNA follows: TGTGCTAGCAGCTTAGTTCAAGCAGAGACCCAGTACTTC. Its translation is CASSLVQAETQYF.